One sample yielded the 9 T cell receptor beta chains listed below, sequenced in a study of T-cell reconstitution after alpha-beta-depleted transplantation in children. Unique molecular identifiers tagged the TCRbeta library. MiXCR, applied by TCRdb to the PCR reads, yields one record per CDR3 protein. The data contain over 300,000 distinct CDR3 sequences, 10% of them singletons. Specimen: PBMCs from the stem cell graft donor, collected from the stem cell graft. The receptor source for this set is a human donor who donated a stem cell graft to a child with acute lymphoblastic leukemia.

This clonotype has a handful of counts. The chain carries TRBV2 and TRBJ2-5; D unresolved. Germline CDR1 SNHLY, CDR2 FYNNEI. The CDR3 sequence is 12 residues long. V gave up 4 bases and J gave up 3 bases, with 6 bases separating them. Written as DNA, the CDR3 is TGTGCCAGCAGTGGTAGAAAAGAGACCCAGTACTTC. Its translation is CASSGRKETQYF. Full variable domain (remainder filled in from reference TRBV2 and TRBJ2-5): EPEVTQTPSHQVTQMGQEVILRCVPISNHLYFYWYRQILGQKVEFLVSFYNNEISEKSEIFDDQFSVERPDGSNFTLKIRSTKLEDSAMYFCASSGRKETQYFGPGTRLLVL.

The rearrangement uses TRBV4-1 and TRBJ2-3; no clear D gene. Trimming pared 1 base from V and 0 bases from J, leaving 5 bases between. This CDR3 spans 14 amino acids. CDR1 and CDR2 from the germline V gene are MGHRA and YSYEKL. The CDR3: CASSQGKSTDTQYF. The CDR3 region has the DNA TGCGCCAGCAGCCAAGGAAAGAGCACAGATACGCAGTATTTT.

The V gene is TRBV25-1, the J gene TRBJ2-7, with 7 bases matching TRBD1. This CDR3 has 14 residues. Unmatched junction bases numbered 8, after V lost 6 bases and J lost 3 bases. Germline V CDR1 and CDR2: MGHDK, SYGVNS. The DNA for the CDR3 is TGTGCCAGCAGCCCTTGGGACAGAGACTACGAGCAGTACTTC. Amino acid sequence: CASSPWDRDYEQYF.

The chain employs TRBV7-9 and TRBJ2-7; D gene ambiguous. Trimming removed 5 bases from V and 1 base from J, with 9 bases in between. This CDR3 comprises 13 residues. Germline V CDR1 and CDR2: SEHNR, FQNEAQ (reference sequence). The CDR3 region has the DNA TGTGCCAGCAGCCACCTACGATCCTACGAGCAGTACTTC. Translating gives CASSHLRSYEQYF.

The chain couples TRBV29-1 to TRBJ2-5; a possible D gene is TRBD1 (6 bases). Germline V gives CDR1 SQVTM, CDR2 ANQGSEA. The CDR3 runs to 11 residues. Trimming left V 7 bases short and J 4 bases short, with 10 bases between. CDR3 region: CSALGGETQYF. The CDR3 region has the DNA TGCAGCGCGCTAGGGGGAGAGACCCAGTACTTC.

This clonotype was counted a few times. J is TRBJ2-1 and V is TRBV5-1, with no clear D. The length of the CDR3 is 14 residues. Germline V CDR1 and CDR2: SGHRS, YFSETQ. With 4 bases removed from V and 4 bases from J, the gap between germline ends came to 12 bases. The CDR3 spells CASSPDPTYNEQFF. CDR3 coding DNA: TGCGCCAGCAGCCCGGACCCCACTTACAATGAGCAGTTCTTC.

This clonotype has at least ten counts. The J gene is TRBJ2-1, the V gene TRBV5-1; 16 bases match TRBD2. The CDR3 runs 16 residues. V lost 4 bases and J lost 8; bases outside the gene matches: 6. Germline CDR1 SGHRS, CDR2 YFSETQ. CDR3 nucleotides: TGCGCCAGCAGCCCCGGGGGACTAGCGGGAGGGGATGAGCAGTTCTTC. Its protein is CASSPGGLAGGDEQFF.

Many counts were recorded for this clonotype. This CDR3 is CASSIRDITDTQYF. The CDR3 DNA reads as TGCGCCAGCAGCATCCGGGACATCACAGATACGCAGTATTTT. This rearrangement joins TRBV5-1 to TRBJ2-3, with a weak D call TRBD1 (6 bases). From germline, CDR1 is SGHRS and CDR2 YFSETQ. V lost 4 bases, J lost 2 bases, and 11 bases lay in between. The CDR3 length is 14 residues.

This CDR3 reads CASSPLPGPSNQPQHF. The CDR3 DNA follows: TGTGCCAGCTCACCACTGCCGGGGCCTAGCAATCAGCCCCAGCATTTT. The chain links TRBV18 to TRBJ1-5; a possible D gene is TRBD1 (5 bases). V lost 1 base to trimming and J lost 0 bases, with 10 bases between them. The germline gives CDR1 KGHSH, CDR2 LQKENI. The CDR3 totals 16 residues.